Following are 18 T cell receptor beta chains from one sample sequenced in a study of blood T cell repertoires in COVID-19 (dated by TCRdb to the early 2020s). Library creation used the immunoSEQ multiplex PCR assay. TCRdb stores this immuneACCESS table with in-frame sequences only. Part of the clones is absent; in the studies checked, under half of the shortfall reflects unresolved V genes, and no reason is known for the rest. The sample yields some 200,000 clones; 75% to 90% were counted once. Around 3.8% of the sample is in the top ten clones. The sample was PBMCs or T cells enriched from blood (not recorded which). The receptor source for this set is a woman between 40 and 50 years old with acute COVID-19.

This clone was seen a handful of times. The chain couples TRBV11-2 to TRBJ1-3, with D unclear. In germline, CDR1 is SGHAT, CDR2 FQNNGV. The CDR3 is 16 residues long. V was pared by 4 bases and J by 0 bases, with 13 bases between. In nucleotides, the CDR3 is TGTGCCAGCAGCTCCTCTGCAGGCTCCTCTGGAAACACCATATATTTT. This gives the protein CASSSSAGSSGNTIYF.

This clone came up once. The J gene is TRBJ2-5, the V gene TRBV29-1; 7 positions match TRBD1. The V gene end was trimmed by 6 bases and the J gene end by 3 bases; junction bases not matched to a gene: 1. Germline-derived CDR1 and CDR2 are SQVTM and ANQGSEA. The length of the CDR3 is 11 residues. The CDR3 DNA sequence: TGCAGCGTCGGACAGGAAGAGACCCAGTACTTC. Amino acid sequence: CSVGQEETQYF. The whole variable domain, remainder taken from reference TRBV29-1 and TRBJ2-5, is SAVISQKPSRDICQRGTSLTIQCQVDSQVTMMFWYRQQPGQSLTLIATANQGSEATYESGFVIDKFPISRPNLTFSTLTVSNMSPEDSSIYLCSVGQEETQYFGPGTRLLVL.

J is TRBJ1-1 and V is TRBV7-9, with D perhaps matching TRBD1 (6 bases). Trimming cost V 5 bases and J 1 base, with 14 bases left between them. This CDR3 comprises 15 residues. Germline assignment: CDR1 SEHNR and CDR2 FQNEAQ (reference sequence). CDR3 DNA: TGTGCCAGCAGCCGGCAGACAGGACCGAACACTGAAGCTTTCTTT. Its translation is CASSRQTGPNTEAFF.

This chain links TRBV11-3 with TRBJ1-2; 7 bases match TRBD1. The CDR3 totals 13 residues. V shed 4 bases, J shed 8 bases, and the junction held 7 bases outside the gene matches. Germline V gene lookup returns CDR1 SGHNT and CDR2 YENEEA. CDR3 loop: CASSYSQGRGYTF. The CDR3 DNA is TGTGCCAGCAGCTACTCACAGGGGCGCGGCTACACCTTC.

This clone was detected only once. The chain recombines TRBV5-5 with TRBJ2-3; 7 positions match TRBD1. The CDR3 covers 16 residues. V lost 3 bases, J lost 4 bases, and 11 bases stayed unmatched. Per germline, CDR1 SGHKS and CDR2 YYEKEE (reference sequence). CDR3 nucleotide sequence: TGTGCCAGCAGCTCAACCCGGCGACAGGGAGCAGATACGCAGTATTTT. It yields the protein CASSSTRRQGADTQYF.

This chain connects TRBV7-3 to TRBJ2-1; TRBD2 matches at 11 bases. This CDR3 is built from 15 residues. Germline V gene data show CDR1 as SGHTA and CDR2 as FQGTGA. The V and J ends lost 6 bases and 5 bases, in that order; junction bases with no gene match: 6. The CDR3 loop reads CASRSGTSGNNEQFF. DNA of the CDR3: TGTGCCAGCAGATCCGGGACTAGCGGTAACAATGAGCAGTTCTTC.

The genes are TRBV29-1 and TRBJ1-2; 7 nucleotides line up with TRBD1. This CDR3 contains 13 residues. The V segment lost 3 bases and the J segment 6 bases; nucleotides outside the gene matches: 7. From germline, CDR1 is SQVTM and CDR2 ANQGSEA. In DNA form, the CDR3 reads TGCAGCGTTGATTCTGGCAGGGGGAATGGCTACACCTTC. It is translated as CSVDSGRGNGYTF.

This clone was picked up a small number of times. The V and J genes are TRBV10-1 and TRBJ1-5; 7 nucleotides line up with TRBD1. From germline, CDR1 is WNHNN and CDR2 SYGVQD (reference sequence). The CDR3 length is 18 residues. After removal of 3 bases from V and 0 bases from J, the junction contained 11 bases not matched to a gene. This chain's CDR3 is CASSDHRQGEYSNQPQHF. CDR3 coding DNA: TGCGCCAGCAGTGACCATCGACAGGGAGAGTATAGCAATCAGCCCCAGCATTTT.

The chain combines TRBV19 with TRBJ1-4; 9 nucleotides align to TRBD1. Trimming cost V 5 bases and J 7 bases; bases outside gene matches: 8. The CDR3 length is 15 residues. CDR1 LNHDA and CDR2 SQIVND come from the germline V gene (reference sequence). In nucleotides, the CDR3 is TGTGCCAGTAGTCCACAGGGGGCCGTGGGTGAAAAACTGTTTTTT. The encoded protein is CASSPQGAVGEKLFF.

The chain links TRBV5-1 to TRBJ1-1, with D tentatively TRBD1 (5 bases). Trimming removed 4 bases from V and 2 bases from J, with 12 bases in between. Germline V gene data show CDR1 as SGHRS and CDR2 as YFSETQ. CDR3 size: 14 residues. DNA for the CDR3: TGCGCCAGCAGCGCGTCGACAGTTAACACTGAAGCTTTCTTT. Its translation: CASSASTVNTEAFF.

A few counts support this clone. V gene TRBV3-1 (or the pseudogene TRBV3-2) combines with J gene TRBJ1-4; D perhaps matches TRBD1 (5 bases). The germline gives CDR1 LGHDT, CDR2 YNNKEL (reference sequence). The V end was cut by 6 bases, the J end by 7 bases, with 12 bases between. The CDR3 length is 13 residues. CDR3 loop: CASRGEVGEKLFF. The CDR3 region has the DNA TGTGCCAGCAGGGGGGAGGTGGGTGAAAAACTGTTTTTT.

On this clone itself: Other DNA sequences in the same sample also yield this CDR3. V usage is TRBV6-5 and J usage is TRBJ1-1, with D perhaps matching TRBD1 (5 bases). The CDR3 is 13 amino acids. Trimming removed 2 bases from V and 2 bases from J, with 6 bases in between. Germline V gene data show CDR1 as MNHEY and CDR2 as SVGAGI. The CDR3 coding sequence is TGTGCCAGCAGTTACAGGGGTAACACTGAAGCTTTCTTT. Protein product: CASSYRGNTEAFF.

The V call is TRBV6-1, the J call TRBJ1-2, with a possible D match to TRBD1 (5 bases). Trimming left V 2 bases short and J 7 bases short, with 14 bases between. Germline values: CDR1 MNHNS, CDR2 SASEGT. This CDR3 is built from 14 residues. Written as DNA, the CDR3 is TGTGCCAGCAGTGAAAGAGGAGGGGTGGGTGGCTACACCTTC. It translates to CASSERGGVGGYTF.

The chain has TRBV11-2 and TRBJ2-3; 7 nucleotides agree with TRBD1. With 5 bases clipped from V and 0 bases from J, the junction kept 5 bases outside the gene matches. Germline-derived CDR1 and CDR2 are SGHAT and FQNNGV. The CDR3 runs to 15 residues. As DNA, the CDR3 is TGTGCCAGCAGCCTTAGGGGACAGAGCACAGATACGCAGTATTTT. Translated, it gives CASSLRGQSTDTQYF.

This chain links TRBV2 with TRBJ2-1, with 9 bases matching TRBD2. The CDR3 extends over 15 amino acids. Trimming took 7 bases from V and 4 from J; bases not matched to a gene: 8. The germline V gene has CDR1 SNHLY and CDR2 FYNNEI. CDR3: CASMGRGGPYNEQFF. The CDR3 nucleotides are TGTGCCAGCATGGGGCGGGGGGGACCTTACAATGAGCAGTTCTTC.

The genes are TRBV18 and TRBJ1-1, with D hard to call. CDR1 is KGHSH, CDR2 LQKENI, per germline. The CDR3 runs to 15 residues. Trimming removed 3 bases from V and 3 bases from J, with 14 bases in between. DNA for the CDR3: TGTGCCAGCTCACCTCGACTATCTAGCGACACTGAAGCTTTCTTT. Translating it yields CASSPRLSSDTEAFF.

CDR3: CASSPGALGTEAFF. In nucleotides, the CDR3 is TGTGCCAGCAGCCCCGGAGCCTTGGGCACTGAAGCTTTCTTT. This sequence joins TRBV9 and TRBJ1-1, with no clear D. Trimming removed 4 bases at V and 4 bases at J, with 14 bases between. There are 14 residues in the CDR3. The germline CDR1 and CDR2 sequences are SGDLS and YYNGEE.

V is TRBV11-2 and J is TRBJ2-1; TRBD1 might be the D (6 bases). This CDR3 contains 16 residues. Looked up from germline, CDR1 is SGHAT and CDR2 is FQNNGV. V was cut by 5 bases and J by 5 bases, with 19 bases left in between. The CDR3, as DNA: TGTGCCAGCAGCCGGAAGCAGGGGAGTTGGCACAATGAGCAGTTCTTC. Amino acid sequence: CASSRKQGSWHNEQFF. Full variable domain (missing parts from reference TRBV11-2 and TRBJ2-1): EAGVAQSPRYKIIEKRQSVAFWCNPISGHATLYWYQQILGQGPKLLIQFQNNGVVDDSQLPKDRFSAERLKGVDSTLKIQPAKLEDSAVYLCASSRKQGSWHNEQFFGPGTRLTVL.